This T cell receptor (beta chain) originates from a study of blood T cell repertoires in COVID-19. Sequenced by immunoSEQ multiplex PCR; TCRdb stores in-frame clones only, minus some. The repertoire has around 81,000 clones, 84% of them found once; the top ten carry around 14%. The CDR3 runs to 14 residues. Germline V gene sequence: CDR1 LNHDA, CDR2 SQIVND (reference sequence). Trimming took 10 bases from V and 3 from J; bases not matched to a gene: 11. Specimen: peripheral blood. The TCR was taken from a human donor in a cohort sampled during active COVID-19. The V and J genes are TRBV19 and TRBJ1-1, with 7 bases matching TRBD1. CDR3: CATLPGQSYTEAFF. In DNA, the CDR3 is TGTGCCACCCTCCCGGGACAGAGTTACACTGAAGCTTTCTTT.